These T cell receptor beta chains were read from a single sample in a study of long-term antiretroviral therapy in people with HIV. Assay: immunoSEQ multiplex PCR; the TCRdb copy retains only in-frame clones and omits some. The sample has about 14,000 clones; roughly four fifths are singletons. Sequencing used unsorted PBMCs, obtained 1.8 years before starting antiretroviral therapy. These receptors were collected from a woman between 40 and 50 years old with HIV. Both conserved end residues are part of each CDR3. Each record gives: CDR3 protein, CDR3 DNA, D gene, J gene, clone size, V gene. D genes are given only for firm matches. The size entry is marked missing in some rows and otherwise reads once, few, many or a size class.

CDR3 protein: CATTGTSGEEFSYEQYF; CDR3 DNA: TGTGCCACCACGGGGACTAGCGGCGAGGAGTTTTCGTACGAGCAGTACTTC; D gene: TRBD2; J gene: TRBJ2-7; clone size: -; V gene: TRBV28
CDR3 protein: CASSQLTVSYNEQFF; CDR3 DNA: TGCGCCAGCAGCCAGCTCACGGTTTCCTACAATGAGCAGTTCTTC; D gene: -; J gene: TRBJ2-1; clone size: -; V gene: TRBV4-1
CDR3 protein: CAIRKGTRMTGELFF; CDR3 DNA: TGTGCCATCAGAAAAGGGACTAGAATGACCGGGGAGCTGTTTTTT; D gene: TRBD2; J gene: TRBJ2-2; clone size: -; V gene: TRBV10-3
CDR3 protein: CASSLFPGELFF; CDR3 DNA: TGTGCCAGCAGCTTATTTCCCGGGGAGCTGTTTTTT; D gene: -; J gene: TRBJ2-2; clone size: -; V gene: TRBV7-3
CDR3 protein: CASSLTELEEKLFF; CDR3 DNA: TGTGCCAGCAGCTTGACAGAACTGGAGGAAAAACTGTTTTTT; D gene: -; J gene: TRBJ1-4; clone size: few; V gene: TRBV7-8
CDR3 protein: CASSLDSYEQYF; CDR3 DNA: TGTGCCAGCAGCCTCGACAGCTACGAGCAGTACTTC; D gene: -; J gene: TRBJ2-7; clone size: -; V gene: TRBV6-5
CDR3 protein: CASSDPQGRYTGELFF; CDR3 DNA: TGTGCCAGCAGTGATCCCCAGGGGCGGTACACCGGGGAGCTGTTTTTT; D gene: -; J gene: TRBJ2-2; clone size: -; V gene: TRBV25-1
CDR3 protein: CASSMSLASRVEQYF; CDR3 DNA: TGTGCCAGTAGTATGTCACTAGCCAGTAGGGTCGAGCAGTACTTC; D gene: -; J gene: TRBJ2-7; clone size: once; V gene: TRBV19
CDR3 protein: CASSINTVSAYEQYF; CDR3 DNA: TGTGCCAGCAGCATTAATACGGTGTCAGCCTACGAGCAGTACTTC; D gene: -; J gene: TRBJ2-7; clone size: -; V gene: TRBV7-2
CDR3 protein: CASSLGGTVSYEQYF; CDR3 DNA: TGTGCCAGCAGCTTAGGCGGGACAGTCTCCTACGAGCAGTACTTC; D gene: -; J gene: TRBJ2-7; clone size: -; V gene: TRBV7-2
CDR3 protein: CASSPSWAGANVLTF; CDR3 DNA: TGCGCCAGCAGCCCCTCGTGGGCTGGGGCCAACGTCCTGACTTTC; D gene: -; J gene: TRBJ2-6; clone size: -; V gene: TRBV5-1
CDR3 protein: CASTQSGTGSYEQYF; CDR3 DNA: TGTGCCAGCACCCAATCAGGGACCGGCTCCTACGAGCAGTACTTC; D gene: -; J gene: TRBJ2-7; clone size: -; V gene: TRBV5-6
CDR3 protein: CASSYSRANQPQHF; CDR3 DNA: TGTGCCAGCAGTTACTCACGGGCAAATCAGCCCCAGCATTTT; D gene: -; J gene: TRBJ1-5; clone size: -; V gene: TRBV6-5
CDR3 protein: CASSLGDKNSYEQYF; CDR3 DNA: TGTGCCAGCAGCTTAGGGGACAAAAACTCCTACGAGCAGTACTTC; D gene: -; J gene: TRBJ2-7; clone size: few; V gene: TRBV7-9
CDR3 protein: CASSDVGGPRNTQYF; CDR3 DNA: TGTGCCAGCAGTGATGTGGGCGGCCCCCGGAATACGCAGTATTTT; D gene: -; J gene: TRBJ2-3; clone size: -; V gene: TRBV2
CDR3 protein: CASSPVDGNNEQFF; CDR3 DNA: TGTGCCAGCAGCCCGGTGGACGGGAACAATGAGCAGTTCTTC; D gene: -; J gene: TRBJ2-1; clone size: -; V gene: TRBV5-4
CDR3 protein: CASSLGTSNTYEQYF; CDR3 DNA: TGTGCCAGCAGCTTAGGGACTAGCAATACCTACGAGCAGTACTTC; D gene: TRBD2; J gene: TRBJ2-7; clone size: -; V gene: TRBV13
CDR3 protein: CATSSLGQARTPTTGELFF; CDR3 DNA: TGTGCCACCAGCAGCCTAGGACAGGCCAGAACCCCGACCACCGGGGAGCTGTTTTTT; D gene: TRBD1; J gene: TRBJ2-2; clone size: -; V gene: TRBV15
CDR3 protein: CASSLTVPSSYNEQFF; CDR3 DNA: TGTGCCAGCAGTTTAACAGTACCAAGCTCCTACAATGAGCAGTTCTTC; D gene: -; J gene: TRBJ2-1; clone size: -; V gene: TRBV27
CDR3 protein: CASSRTSDSYNEQFF; CDR3 DNA: TGCGCCAGCAGCCGGACTAGCGACTCCTACAATGAGCAGTTCTTC; D gene: TRBD2; J gene: TRBJ2-1; clone size: once; V gene: TRBV5-1
CDR3 protein: CAISEGGEKLFF; CDR3 DNA: TGTGCCATCAGTGAGGGAGGAGAAAAACTGTTTTTT; D gene: -; J gene: TRBJ1-4; clone size: -; V gene: TRBV10-3
CDR3 protein: CASSPEGTNEKLFF; CDR3 DNA: TGTGCCAGCAGTCCCGAGGGAACTAATGAAAAACTGTTTTTT; D gene: -; J gene: TRBJ1-4; clone size: -; V gene: TRBV16
CDR3 protein: CASSLTPYQETQYF; CDR3 DNA: TGTGCCAGCAGTTTAACCCCGTACCAAGAGACCCAGTACTTC; D gene: -; J gene: TRBJ2-5; clone size: -; V gene: TRBV27
CDR3 protein: CASSYYNEQFF; CDR3 DNA: TGTGCCAGCAGTTACTACAATGAGCAGTTCTTC; D gene: -; J gene: TRBJ2-1; clone size: -; V gene: TRBV2
CDR3 protein: CASSFTGNSNQPQHF; CDR3 DNA: TGTGCCAGCAGCTTTACCGGGAATAGCAATCAGCCCCAGCATTTT; D gene: -; J gene: TRBJ1-5; clone size: -; V gene: TRBV5-6
CDR3 protein: CASSLSGFYSYEQYF; CDR3 DNA: TGTGCCAGCAGTTTATCCGGGTTTTACTCCTACGAGCAGTACTTC; D gene: -; J gene: TRBJ2-7; clone size: -; V gene: TRBV27
CDR3 protein: CASSQAPTSGLGRSTDTQYF; CDR3 DNA: TGTGCCAGCAGCCAAGCCCCGACTAGCGGGTTAGGGAGAAGCACAGATACGCAGTATTTT; D gene: TRBD2; J gene: TRBJ2-3; clone size: -; V gene: TRBV4-2
CDR3 protein: CASSLDRAAYTQYF; CDR3 DNA: TGTGCCAGCAGCTTAGACCGGGCGGCCTACACGCAGTATTTT; D gene: -; J gene: TRBJ2-3; clone size: -; V gene: TRBV13
CDR3 protein: CASSGPEYGYTF; CDR3 DNA: TGTGCCAGCAGCGGCCCCGAATATGGCTACACCTTC; D gene: -; J gene: TRBJ1-2; clone size: few; V gene: TRBV2
CDR3 protein: CASSPRPPRNTGELFF; CDR3 DNA: TGTGCCAGTAGTCCCCGACCCCCACGGAACACCGGGGAGCTGTTTTTT; D gene: -; J gene: TRBJ2-2; clone size: few; V gene: TRBV19
CDR3 protein: CASSSQGLGTEAFF; CDR3 DNA: TGTGCCAGCAGCTCACAGGGGCTGGGCACTGAAGCTTTCTTT; D gene: TRBD1; J gene: TRBJ1-1; clone size: once; V gene: TRBV5-4
CDR3 protein: CASPEGTGELFF; CDR3 DNA: TGTGCCAGCCCCGAAGGGACCGGGGAGCTGTTTTTT; D gene: -; J gene: TRBJ2-2; clone size: once; V gene: TRBV6-1
CDR3 protein: CASSLGRDSLGIYEQYF; CDR3 DNA: TGCGCCAGCAGCTTGGGCCGGGACAGTCTGGGGATCTACGAGCAGTACTTC; D gene: TRBD1; J gene: TRBJ2-7; clone size: -; V gene: TRBV5-1
CDR3 protein: CAISESRAGVELFF; CDR3 DNA: TGTGCCATCAGTGAGTCGAGGGCTGGTGTGGAGCTGTTTTTT; D gene: -; J gene: TRBJ2-2; clone size: -; V gene: TRBV10-3
CDR3 protein: CASTLSGGEGTQYF; CDR3 DNA: TGTGCCAGCACTCTCTCCGGGGGGGAGGGGACCCAGTACTTC; D gene: TRBD2; J gene: TRBJ2-5; clone size: -; V gene: TRBV5-6
CDR3 protein: CSVELGHSNYGYTF; CDR3 DNA: TGCAGCGTTGAGCTGGGACATTCAAACTATGGCTACACCTTC; D gene: -; J gene: TRBJ1-2; clone size: -; V gene: TRBV29-1
CDR3 protein: CASSLRREWTGELFF; CDR3 DNA: TGTGCCAGCAGCTTAAGGAGGGAGTGGACCGGGGAGCTGTTTTTT; D gene: -; J gene: TRBJ2-2; clone size: -; V gene: TRBV7-8
CDR3 protein: CASSLQASTDTQYF; CDR3 DNA: TGTGCCAGCAGCTTGCAAGCTAGCACAGATACGCAGTATTTT; D gene: -; J gene: TRBJ2-3; clone size: -; V gene: TRBV7-8
CDR3 protein: CASSSQGLSGYTF; CDR3 DNA: TGTGCCAGCAGCTCTCAGGGGTTGAGCGGCTACACCTTC; D gene: -; J gene: TRBJ1-2; clone size: -; V gene: TRBV7-3
CDR3 protein: CASSLGSGTSQAFF; CDR3 DNA: TGTGCCAGCAGCTTGGGGAGCGGGACATCGCAAGCTTTCTTT; D gene: -; J gene: TRBJ1-1; clone size: -; V gene: TRBV5-5
CDR3 protein: CASSLTVPGNTIYF; CDR3 DNA: TGTGCCAGCAGCTTAACGGTTCCTGGAAACACCATATATTTT; D gene: -; J gene: TRBJ1-3; clone size: -; V gene: TRBV11-2
CDR3 protein: CSVERGGNEQFF; CDR3 DNA: TGCAGCGTTGAAAGAGGGGGTAATGAGCAGTTCTTC; D gene: -; J gene: TRBJ2-1; clone size: -; V gene: TRBV29-1
CDR3 protein: CASIGIGGISQPQHF; CDR3 DNA: TGTGCCAGCATAGGTATCGGGGGGATCTCTCAGCCCCAGCATTTT; D gene: -; J gene: TRBJ1-5; clone size: -; V gene: TRBV28
CDR3 protein: CASSLFGSDEQYF; CDR3 DNA: TGTGCCAGCAGTTTATTCGGATCGGACGAGCAGTACTTC; D gene: -; J gene: TRBJ2-7; clone size: -; V gene: TRBV28
CDR3 protein: CASRDSEPAGELFF; CDR3 DNA: TGTGCCAGCAGAGATAGCGAACCCGCCGGGGAGCTGTTTTTT; D gene: -; J gene: TRBJ2-2; clone size: -; V gene: TRBV7-8